Below are 12 T cell receptor beta chains sequenced from a single sample in a study of regulatory T cells in long-lasting Graves disease. Libraries of TCR beta came from iRepertoire HTBI primers plus Arm-PCR of CDR3 regions. MiXCR, run by TCRdb on the multiplex PCR reads, gives a single entry per CDR3 protein. The profile shows under 450,000 distinct CDR3 sequences, around 11% of them singletons. This sample's time point: newly diagnosed GD, antithyroid drugs for less than 3 months. TCR sequences were obtained from RNA taken from PBMCs. This sample was shared with a second study, whose subject was T cells in Graves' hyperthyroidism and ophthalmopathy.

Sample: peripheral blood mononuclear cells (PBMCs), taken at new diagnosis, from a patient treated with antithyroid drugs. The receptors derive from a young woman with Graves disease.

This clonotype was seen repeatedly, ten times or more. This chain joins TRBV6-2 or TRBV6-3 and TRBJ2-3, with 11 bases that match TRBD1. Germline assignment: CDR1 MNHEY and CDR2 SVGEGT. Trimming removed 4 bases from V and 4 bases from J; junction bases left unmatched: 7. This CDR3 spans 16 amino acids. In DNA, the CDR3 is TGTGCCAGCAGTTCAAAGGACAGGGGGCGTTCAGATACGCAGTATTTT. It encodes CASSSKDRGRSDTQYF.

This clonotype was recorded a few times. This CDR3 reads CSVRQGANDEQFF. CDR3 coding DNA: TGCAGTGTAAGACAGGGGGCGAACGATGAGCAGTTCTTC. The chain combines TRBV20-1 with TRBJ2-1, with 10 bases lining up with TRBD1. The V segment lost 7 bases and the J segment 8 bases; nucleotides outside the gene matches: 8. Germline V gives CDR1 DFQATT, CDR2 SNEGSKA (reference sequence). The CDR3 is 13 residues long.

This sequence joins TRBV11-2 and TRBJ2-7, with D unresolved. The CDR3 covers 13 residues. Looked up from germline, CDR1 is SGHAT and CDR2 is FQNNGV. V lost 5 bases and J lost 2, with 10 bases in between. The CDR3 DNA sequence: TGTGCCAGCAGCACCAACCCCGCCTACGAGCAGTACTTC. Amino acids: CASSTNPAYEQYF.

This clonotype was counted at least ten times. The chain recombines TRBV7-8 with TRBJ2-7, with 8 bases aligning to TRBD1. There are 16 residues in the CDR3. V trimming: 3 bases; J trimming: 4 bases; junction bases outside the gene matches: 11. Germline V gene data show CDR1 as SGHVS and CDR2 as FQNEAQ. The CDR3 is CASSFVAGQDVYEQYV. CDR3 coding DNA: TGTGCCAGCAGCTTTGTTGCGGGACAGGATGTATACGAGCAGTACGTC.

There are many counts of this clonotype. The CDR3 bases are TGCAGTGCTCGGAGGGCGACAGATACGCAGTATTTT. This codes for CSARRATDTQYF. The chain has TRBV20-1 and TRBJ2-3, with D perhaps matching TRBD2 (6 bases). The CDR3 consists of 12 residues. The germline CDR1 and CDR2 sequences are DFQATT and SNEGSKA (reference sequence). Trimming removed 5 bases at V and 3 bases at J, with 9 bases between.

This clonotype was picked up many times. The chain joins TRBV10-2 to TRBJ2-5, with D perhaps given as TRBD1 or TRBD2 (5 bases each). The V end was cut by 7 bases, the J end by 4 bases, with 13 bases between. The CDR3 has 13 amino acids. Germline-derived CDR1 and CDR2 are WSHSY and SAAADI. CDR3 protein: CASMGQGPETQYF. The CDR3 nucleotides read TGCGCCAGCATGGGGCAGGGACCAGAGACCCAGTACTTC.

This clonotype has ten or more counts. J is TRBJ1-4 and V is TRBV6-9; the match to TRBD1 covers 8 bases. Germline assignment: CDR1 MNHGY and CDR2 SVAAGI. CDR3 length: 16 residues. Trimming removed 3 bases from V and 8 bases from J; junction bases left unmatched: 11. This CDR3 reads CASSYPRTGRDEKLFF. The CDR3 region has the DNA TGTGCCAGCAGTTACCCCAGGACAGGGAGGGACGAAAAACTGTTTTTT.

This clonotype was detected many times. The CDR3 DNA reads TGTGCCAGCAGTCCCACGATGGAGGTCGGGGTCTGGCCCTACGAGCAGTACTTC. This translates into CASSPTMEVGVWPYEQYF. The V and J genes are TRBV27 and TRBJ2-7, with a possible D match to TRBD2 (5 bases). The CDR3 covers 18 residues. V gave up 5 bases and J gave up 2 bases, with 25 bases separating them. CDR1 is MNHEY, CDR2 SMNVEV, per germline (reference sequence).

The J gene is TRBJ1-3, the V gene TRBV25-1; D is unclear. Between the trimmed V and J ends, which lost 2 bases and 8 bases, there was a span of 16 bases. CDR3 length: 15 residues. Per the germline V gene, CDR1 is MGHDK and CDR2 is SYGVNS. CDR3 residues: CASSEQDAFSHTIYF. The CDR3 DNA sequence: TGTGCCAGCAGTGAACAAGATGCCTTCTCCCACACCATATATTTT. The full variable domain, rest sourced from reference TRBV25-1 and TRBJ1-3, is EADIYQTPRYLVIGTGKKITLECSQTMGHDKMYWYQQDPGMELHLIHYSYGVNSTEKGDLSSESTVSRIRTEHFPLTLESARPSHTSQYLCASSEQDAFSHTIYFGEGSWLTVV.

The sample holds many counts of this clonotype. This chain connects TRBV24-1 to TRBJ1-4; TRBD1 matches at 12 bases. Germline CDR1 is KGHDR and CDR2 is SFDVKD. The CDR3 covers 16 residues. V trimming: 4 bases; J trimming: 7 bases; junction bases outside the gene matches: 6. The CDR3 DNA is TGTGCCACCAGTGACCGGGACAGGGGGCGCCTTGAAAAACTGTTTTTT. The encoded protein is CATSDRDRGRLEKLFF.

The rearrangement joins TRBV4-1 to TRBJ1-1, with D possibly being TRBD1 (6 bases). Trimming pared 7 bases from V and 7 bases from J, leaving 13 bases between. This CDR3 region has 12 residues. Germline lookup yields CDR1 MGHRA and CDR2 YSYEKL. In DNA form, the CDR3 reads TGCGCCAGCAAGGGGGTTAATCTTGAAGCTTTCTTT. Translated, it gives CASKGVNLEAFF.

Concerning this clonotype itself: Being one base from a much bigger clone, this may be a read error. The chain is built from TRBV20-1 and TRBJ2-7; possibly TRBD2 for D (5 bases). Germline assignment: CDR1 DFQATT and CDR2 SNEGSKA (reference sequence). This CDR3 is 11 amino acids long. V was trimmed by 5 bases and J by 7 bases, leaving 12 bases between them. The CDR3, as DNA: TGCAGTGCTTATCCAGAGGGTGAGCAGTACTTC. Residues: CSAYPEGEQYF.